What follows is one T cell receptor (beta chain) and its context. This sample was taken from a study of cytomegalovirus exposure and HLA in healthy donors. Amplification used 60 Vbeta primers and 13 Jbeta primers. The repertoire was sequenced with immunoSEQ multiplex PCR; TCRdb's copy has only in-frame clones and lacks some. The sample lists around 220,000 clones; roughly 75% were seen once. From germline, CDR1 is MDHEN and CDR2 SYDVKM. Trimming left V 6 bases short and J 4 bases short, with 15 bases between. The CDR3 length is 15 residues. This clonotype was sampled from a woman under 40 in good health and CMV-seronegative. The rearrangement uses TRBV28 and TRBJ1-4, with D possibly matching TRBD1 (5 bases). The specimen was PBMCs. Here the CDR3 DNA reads TGTGCCAGCAGCAGGGTAGATAAGGGTAATGAAAAACTGTTTTTT. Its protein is CASSRVDKGNEKLFF. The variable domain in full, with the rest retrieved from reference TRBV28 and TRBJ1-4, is DVKVTQSSRYLVKRTGEKVFLECVQDMDHENMFWYRQDPGLGLRLIYFSYDVKMKEKGDIPEGYSVSREKKERFSLILESASTNQTSMYLCASSRVDKGNEKLFFGSGTQLSVL.